The source of this T cell receptor beta chain is a study of shared clonotypes between healthy human individuals. Libraries were prepared by immunoSEQ multiplex PCR; TCRdb keeps only in-frame clonotypes and omits some of them. The sample shows more than 2 million clones, 90% to 95% of them seen only once. Trimming took 0 bases from V and 6 from J, leaving 13 bases between them. Germline CDR1 and CDR2: SGHRS and YFSETQ. The CDR3 contains 16 residues. The chain has TRBV5-1 and TRBJ1-6, with a tentative D call TRBD1 (5 bases). The sequenced sample was naive CD4+ T cells sorted from blood. Subset reported: CD45RA+ positively selected. The sequence came from a man aged 18 to 35 in good health. CDR3 DNA: TGCGCCAGCAGCTTGGAGGGACTGGGAGGTAATTCACCCCTCCACTTT. Protein: CASSLEGLGGNSPLHF.